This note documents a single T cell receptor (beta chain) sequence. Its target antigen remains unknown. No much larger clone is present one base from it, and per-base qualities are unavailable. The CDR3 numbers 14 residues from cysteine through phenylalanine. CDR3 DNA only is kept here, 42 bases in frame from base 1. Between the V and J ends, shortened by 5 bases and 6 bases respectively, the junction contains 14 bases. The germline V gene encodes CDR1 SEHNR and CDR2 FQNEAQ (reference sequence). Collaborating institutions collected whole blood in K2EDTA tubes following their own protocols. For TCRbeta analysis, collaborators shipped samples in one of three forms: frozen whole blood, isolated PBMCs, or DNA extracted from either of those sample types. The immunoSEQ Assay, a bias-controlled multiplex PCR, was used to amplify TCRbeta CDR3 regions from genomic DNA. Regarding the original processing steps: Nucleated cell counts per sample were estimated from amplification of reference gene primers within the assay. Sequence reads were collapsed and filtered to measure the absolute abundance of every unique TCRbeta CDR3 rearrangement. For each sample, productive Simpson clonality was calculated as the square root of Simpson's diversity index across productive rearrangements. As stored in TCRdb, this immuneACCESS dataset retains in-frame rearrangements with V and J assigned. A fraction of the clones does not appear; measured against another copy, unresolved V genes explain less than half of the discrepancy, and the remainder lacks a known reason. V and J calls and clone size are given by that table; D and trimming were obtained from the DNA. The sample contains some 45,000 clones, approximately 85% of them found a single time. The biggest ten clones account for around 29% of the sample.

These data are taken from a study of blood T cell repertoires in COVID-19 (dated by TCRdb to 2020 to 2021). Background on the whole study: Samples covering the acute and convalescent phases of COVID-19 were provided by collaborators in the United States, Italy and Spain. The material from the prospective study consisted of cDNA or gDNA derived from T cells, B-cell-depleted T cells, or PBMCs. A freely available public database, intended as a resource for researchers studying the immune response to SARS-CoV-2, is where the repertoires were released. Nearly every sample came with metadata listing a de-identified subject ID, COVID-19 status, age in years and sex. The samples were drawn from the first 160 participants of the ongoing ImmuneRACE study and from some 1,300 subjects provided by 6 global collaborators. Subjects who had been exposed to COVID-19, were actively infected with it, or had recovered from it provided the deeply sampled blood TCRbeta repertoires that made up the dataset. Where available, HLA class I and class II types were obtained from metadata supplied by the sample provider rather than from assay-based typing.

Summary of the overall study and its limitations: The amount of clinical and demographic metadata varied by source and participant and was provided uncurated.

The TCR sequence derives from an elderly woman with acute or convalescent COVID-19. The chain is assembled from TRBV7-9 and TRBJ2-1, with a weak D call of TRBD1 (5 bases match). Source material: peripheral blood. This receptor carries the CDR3 CASSEPDRGNEQFF. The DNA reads TGTGCCAGCAGCGAACCCGACAGAGGCAATGAGCAGTTCTTC.